Below, one TCR beta chain is given with its context. Its antigen is currently unknown. Two lung cancer pathologists independently confirmed each histologic diagnosis. Premalignant or tumor cells were enriched by macro-dissection after pathologic assessment. The sample belongs to a study of immune evolution from preneoplasia to lung adenocarcinoma. Whole-study findings and limits: Clonality was highest in normal lung, lower in later-stage lesions apparently.

The germline V gene encodes CDR1 MDHEN and CDR2 SYDVKM. The CDR3 has 11 amino acids. The V gene lost 6 bases and the J gene lost 2 bases, with 5 bases spanning the gap. Some clones are missing from TCRdb's copy, which holds only in-frame ones; the method was immunoSEQ multiplex PCR. The data hold roughly 10,000 clones, with more than 75% observed a single time. Sequenced sample: FFPE invasive lung adenocarcinoma tissue. The sequence was collected from a person aged 70 to 85 with invasive lung adenocarcinoma. Some clones in this sample may be carry-over from other donors' samples. This sequence joins TRBV28 and TRBJ2-7; D possibly uses TRBD1 or TRBD2 (5 bases each). This CDR3 reads CASRGAYEQYF. CDR3 DNA sequence: TGTGCCAGCAGGGGGGCCTACGAGCAGTACTTC.